A single sample gave rise to the 21 T cell receptor beta chains below, sequenced in a study of monozygotic twins with inflammatory bowel disease. For each CDR3 protein, TCRdb gives one entry from its re-call of the 5' RACE reads, without DNA. With over 110,000 distinct CDR3 sequences in the sample, the ten largest clones hold 2% to 2.5%. Sequencing used blood. The receptors stem from a human donor with ulcerative colitis or Crohn's disease, or a healthy co-twin of an affected twin (not recorded which).

V is TRBV20-1 and J is TRBJ1-2; TCRdb picks TRBD1, but there is no DNA to check that call. Germline loops: CDR1 DFQATT, CDR2 SNEGSKA (reference sequence). CDR3 length equals 13 residues. CDR3 sequence reads: CSARATGGTGYTF.

CDR3 region: CASSSTGFSAAKNIQYF. The chain uses TRBV7-9 and TRBJ2-4; checking the TCRdb D call of TRBD1 is not possible without DNA. The germline CDR1 and CDR2 sequences are SEHNR and FQNEAQ (reference sequence). The CDR3 extends over 17 amino acids.

The rearrangement links TRBV24-1 to TRBJ2-1; TCRdb lists TRBD2, though no DNA is available to test this call. The germline CDR1 and CDR2 sequences are KGHDR and SFDVKD. CDR3 length: 15 residues. The CDR3 reads CATSDSPAGLNEQFF.

CDR3 sequence: CASGDRVGNTIYF. The J gene is TRBJ1-3, the V gene TRBV7-6. The CDR3 has 13 amino acids. The germline CDR1 and CDR2 sequences are SGHVS and FNYEAQ.

V usage is TRBV20-1 and J usage is TRBJ1-2; without DNA, the TCRdb call of TRBD1 cannot be checked. CDR3 length equals 13 residues. The germline V gene has CDR1 DFQATT and CDR2 SNEGSKA (reference sequence). The CDR3 loop is CSARLDRVGGYTF.

The chain has TRBV3-1 and TRBJ2-2; TCRdb names TRBD1, which stays unverified in the absence of DNA. The CDR3 length is 15 residues. The V gene's germline CDR1 is LGHDT and CDR2 YNNKEL (reference sequence). The CDR3 loop reads CASTPPGGSPGELFF.

The rearrangement joins TRBV7-2 to TRBJ2-3; no DNA is available, so the TRBD1 call from TCRdb remains unchecked. CDR3 length equals 16 residues. Germline V CDR1 and CDR2: SGHTA, FQGNSA. This CDR3 is CASSLAAVGGGGTQYF.

V and J are TRBV5-4 and TRBJ2-7; TCRdb gives TRBD1 as the D gene, but with no DNA this cannot be confirmed. From germline, CDR1 is SGHNT and CDR2 YYREEE (reference sequence). The CDR3 is made up of 16 amino acids. The CDR3 sequence: CASSLGATGNIYEQYF.

V usage is TRBV18 and J usage is TRBJ2-3. The germline gives CDR1 KGHSH, CDR2 LQKENI. There are 16 residues in the CDR3. The CDR3 loop reads CASSPPETLSTDTQYF. The whole variable domain, remainder taken from reference TRBV18 and TRBJ2-3, is NAGVMQNPRHLVRRRGQEARLRCSPMKGHSHVYWYRQLPEEGLKFMVYLQKENIIDESGMPKERFSAEFPKEGPSILRIQQVVRGDSAAYFCASSPPETLSTDTQYFGPGTRLTVL.

J is TRBJ2-5 and V is TRBV20-1. The CDR3 is made up of 16 amino acids. Per the germline V gene, CDR1 is DFQATT and CDR2 is SNEGSKA (reference sequence). CDR3 loop: CSARDGLAISQETQYF.

The rearrangement joins TRBV4-1 to TRBJ2-5; the D gene TCRdb calls, TRBD2, cannot be checked with no DNA. The germline CDR1 and CDR2 sequences are MGHRA and YSYEKL. The CDR3 length is 15 residues. The CDR3: CASSTLDRPQETQYF.

The CDR3 loop is CSAARTGLIGGGFFF. The chain joins TRBV20-1 to TRBJ2-1; the TRBD1 assignment by TCRdb is unverifiable without DNA. The CDR3 loop spans 15 amino acids. Germline lookup yields CDR1 DFQATT and CDR2 SNEGSKA (reference sequence).

V and J are TRBV20-1 and TRBJ1-2. The CDR3 has 12 residues. CDR1 and CDR2 (germline): DFQATT, SNEGSKA (reference sequence). CDR3 amino acids: CSARPQAGGYTF.

CDR3: CASSYLGTSGETQYF. J is TRBJ2-5 and V is TRBV7-2; lacking DNA, the TRBD2 call made by TCRdb goes unchecked. The CDR3 is made up of 15 amino acids. The germline gives CDR1 SGHTA, CDR2 FQGNSA.

This chain connects TRBV6-5 to TRBJ2-5; the D gene TCRdb calls, TRBD2, cannot be checked with no DNA. The CDR3 spans 16 residues. In germline, CDR1 is MNHEY, CDR2 SVGAGI. The CDR3 loop reads CASSYSMGLAWETQYF.

V gene TRBV7-2 combines with J gene TRBJ2-7; TCRdb selects TRBD1, and the lack of DNA leaves this call unchecked. CDR3 length equals 13 residues. Germline V CDR1 and CDR2: SGHTA, FQGNSA. The CDR3 region is CASSFTDSYEQYF.

This chain connects TRBV30 to TRBJ2-7; absent DNA, TCRdb's TRBD1 call cannot be checked. The germline gives CDR1 GTSNPN, CDR2 SVGIG (reference sequence). This CDR3 contains 13 residues. The chain's CDR3 is CAWGAGQAYEQYF.

The rearrangement joins TRBV7-9 to TRBJ2-7; without DNA, the TCRdb call of TRBD1 cannot be checked. This CDR3 region has 15 residues. Looked up from germline, CDR1 is SEHNR and CDR2 is FQNEAQ (reference sequence). Here the CDR3 reads CASSFDRGPSFEQYF.

The chain recombines TRBV27 with TRBJ1-5. Looked up from germline, CDR1 is MNHEY and CDR2 is SMNVEV (reference sequence). The CDR3 sequence is 12 residues long. The CDR3 loop reads CASSLLGQPQHF.

This rearrangement joins TRBV5-1 to TRBJ2-6; TCRdb lists TRBD1, though no DNA is available to test this call. There are 16 residues in the CDR3. Germline assignment: CDR1 SGHRS and CDR2 YFSETQ. CDR3: CASRSQGLAGANVLTF.

The rearrangement uses TRBV27 and TRBJ1-5; TCRdb picks TRBD1, but there is no DNA to check that call. CDR3 length: 15 residues. Germline loops: CDR1 MNHEY, CDR2 SMNVEV (reference sequence). The CDR3 is CASSFVQGSNQPQHF.